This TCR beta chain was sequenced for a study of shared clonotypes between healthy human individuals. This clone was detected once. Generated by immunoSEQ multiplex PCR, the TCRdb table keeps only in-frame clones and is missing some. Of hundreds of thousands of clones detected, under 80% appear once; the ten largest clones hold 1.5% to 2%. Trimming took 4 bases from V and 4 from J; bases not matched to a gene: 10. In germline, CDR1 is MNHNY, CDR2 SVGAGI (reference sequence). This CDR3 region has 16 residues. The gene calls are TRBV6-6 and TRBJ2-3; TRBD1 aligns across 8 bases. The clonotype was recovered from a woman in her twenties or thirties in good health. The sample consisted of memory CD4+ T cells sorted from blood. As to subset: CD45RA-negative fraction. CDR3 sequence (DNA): TGTGCCAGCAGTTTCCCACAGGGGGAAGTGGCAGATACGCAGTATTTT. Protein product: CASSFPQGEVADTQYF.